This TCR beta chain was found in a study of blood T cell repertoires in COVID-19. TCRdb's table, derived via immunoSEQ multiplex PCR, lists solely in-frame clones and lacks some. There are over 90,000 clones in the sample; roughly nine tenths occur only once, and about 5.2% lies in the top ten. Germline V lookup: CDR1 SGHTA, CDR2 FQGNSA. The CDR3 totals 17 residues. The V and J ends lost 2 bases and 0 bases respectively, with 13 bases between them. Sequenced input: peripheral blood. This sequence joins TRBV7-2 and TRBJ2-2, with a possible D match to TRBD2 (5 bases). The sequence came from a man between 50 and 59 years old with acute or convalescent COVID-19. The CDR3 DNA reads TGTGCCAGCAGCTTACCGGCTGGAGGACCGAACACCGGGGAGCTGTTTTTT. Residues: CASSLPAGGPNTGELFF.